This is a list of T cell receptor beta chains from one sample in a study of OX40 agonist ivuxolimab in advanced cancers. TCRdb's table, derived via immunoSEQ multiplex PCR, lists solely in-frame clones and lacks some. In the table there are about 36,000 clones, 88% of which are singletons. Source: CD4+ or CD8+ T cells sorted from blood, taken in a trial of the OX40 agonist ivuxolimab. Receptor source: an adult with an advanced solid tumor such as melanoma, head and neck, liver or kidney cancer. The CDR3 runs from the conserved cysteine through the conserved F or W. Fields, in order: J gene, V gene, CDR3 protein.

>TRBJ2-1|TRBV4-1
CASSQGADEQFF
>TRBJ2-1|TRBV28
CASSFRGAENEQFF
>TRBJ1-3|TRBV7-9
CASSLREDLNSGNTIYF
>TRBJ2-3|TRBV29-1
CSVEGGGGVHGRDTQYF
>TRBJ2-7|TRBV4-3
CASSQVLAEWVYF
>TRBJ2-7|TRBV14
CASSQGGMGNEQYF
>TRBJ1-1|TRBV25-1
CASSYSNTEAFF
>TRBJ2-7|TRBV5-5
CASSFEYEQYF
>TRBJ2-7|TRBV27
CASSFGTGGYEQYF
>TRBJ2-7|TRBV11-2
CASSHRTSGNYEQYF
>TRBJ1-1|TRBV10-1
CASSLPGSGGVTEAFF
>TRBJ2-7|TRBV9
CASSGGAGEQYF
>TRBJ1-3|TRBV7-3
CASSLGTGNVLYGAGNTIYF
>TRBJ1-1|TRBV7-2
CASSLAVGGLNTEAFF
>TRBJ2-1|TRBV28
CASSLELADFVYNEQFF
>TRBJ2-7|TRBV25-1
CASALGGYEQYF
>TRBJ2-3|TRBV2
CASSEGEPGTSGRFF
>TRBJ1-2|TRBV15
CATSREGLFNYGYTF
>TRBJ2-7|TRBV21-1
CASMAAGQGDLGTYEQYF
>TRBJ2-5|TRBV3-1/TRBV3-2
CAIEETQYF
>TRBJ2-7|TRBV6-5
CASSGAYEQYF
>TRBJ2-1|TRBV5-4
CATFGLYNEQFF
>TRBJ2-7|TRBV9
CASSVEGMTAGGHGYEQYF
>TRBJ2-3|TRBV13
CASSPGLAGGPDTQYF
>TRBJ2-3|TRBV27
CASSLSNSGSTDTQYF
>TRBJ2-7|TRBV27
CASSFAGVNEQYF
>TRBJ2-2|TRBV19
CASSMETGELFF
>TRBJ2-7|TRBV5-5
CASSLGRWATYEQYF
>TRBJ2-1|TRBV7-2
CASSWDESSYNEQFF
>TRBJ1-1|TRBV25-1
CASSESGRMNTEAFF
>TRBJ1-5|TRBV27
CASSLIGNQPQHF
>TRBJ2-3|TRBV2
CASSGEAGVDTDTQYF
>TRBJ2-3|TRBV27
CASSFRGLAAITDTQYF
>TRBJ2-1|TRBV6-4
CASSASPGLAGLYNEQFF
>TRBJ2-5|TRBV5-5
CASSHLDRVGEETQYF
>TRBJ1-1|TRBV6-5
CASSYSIGGTEAFF
>TRBJ2-3|TRBV9
CASSEDSRVGTPTDTQYF